The 32 T cell receptor beta chains below were found in one sample sequenced in a study of human T cells and chemical hapten exposure (dated by TCRdb to the early 2020s). The meaning of the sample's time point label: patch test 1, 2 weeks after DPC sensitization. Taken with the paper, the label for treatment or condition translates to: therapeutic diphenylcyclopropenone sensitization with weekly scalp DPC. Receptor libraries were prepared by RACE. The reads were generated on a NextSeq 500. TCRdb handled the public reads itself, with Q25 trimming in fastp and clone calling in MiXCR, and kept productive beta chains. Records with the same CDR3 protein are collapsed into one entry carrying the most frequent genes and DNA. The sample yields approximately 82,000 distinct CDR3 sequences; about 10% were counted once. The ten top clones hold 2% to 2.5% of the sample. The input for sequencing was whole blood, taken in connection with sensitization to the hapten diphenylcyclopropenone (DPC). These TCRs come from a man aged 40-49 years with alopecia areata. Some clones in this sample may be carry-over from other donors' samples.

In this sample, this clonotype turned up many times. This chain uses TRBV20-1 with TRBJ2-1; TRBD2 agrees at 9 bases. After removal of 1 base from V and 7 bases from J, the junction contained 8 bases not matched to a gene. The CDR3 is made up of 15 amino acids. Per the germline V gene, CDR1 is DFQATT and CDR2 is SNEGSKA (reference sequence). CDR3 in amino acids: CSARAVLSGSNEQFF. CDR3 nucleotide sequence: TGCAGTGCTAGAGCCGTGCTTAGCGGGAGTAATGAGCAGTTCTTC.

The J gene is TRBJ2-1, the V gene TRBV7-8; D is unresolved. The germline V gene encodes CDR1 SGHVS and CDR2 FQNEAQ. The CDR3 loop spans 13 amino acids. Trimming cost V 5 bases and J 6 bases, with 11 bases left between them. CDR3 sequence: CASSLEKSNEQFF. CDR3 in DNA: TGTGCCAGCAGCCTCGAAAAGAGCAATGAGCAGTTCTTC.

The gene calls are TRBV30 and TRBJ2-7, with D hard to call. The CDR3 covers 11 residues. Trimming left V 0 bases short and J 7 bases short, with 7 bases between. The germline V gene has CDR1 GTSNPN and CDR2 SVGIG (reference sequence). CDR3 DNA sequence: TGTGCCTGGAGTGTACAGAGGGAGCAGTACTTC. This translates into CAWSVQREQYF.

This clonotype showed up many times. This rearrangement joins TRBV12-3 or TRBV12-4 to TRBJ1-1; the D gene is possibly TRBD1 (6 bases). V gave up 3 bases and J gave up 6 bases, with 11 bases separating them. The CDR3 is 13 amino acids. In nucleotides, the CDR3 is TGTGCCAGCAGTTTCACGCGGGGGCCTGAAGCTTTCTTT. It codes for CASSFTRGPEAFF.

The chain carries TRBV20-1 and TRBJ2-2, with 8 bases lining up with TRBD1. In germline, CDR1 is DFQATT, CDR2 SNEGSKA (reference sequence). The CDR3 runs to 17 residues. The junction had 9 bases not matched to a gene; V was cut back by 1 base and J by 2 bases. CDR3 protein: CSARGPIGQGNTGELFF. In nucleotides, the CDR3 is TGCAGTGCTAGAGGACCCATCGGACAGGGAAACACCGGGGAGCTGTTTTTT.

This clonotype occurred a few times. The gene calls are TRBV29-1 and TRBJ2-5, with 7 nucleotides matching TRBD1. Trimming cost V 0 bases and J 7 bases; bases outside gene matches: 11. This CDR3 is built from 15 residues. Per the germline V gene, CDR1 is SQVTM and CDR2 is ANQGSEA. The CDR3 DNA sequence: TGCAGCGTTGAAGATCCCCTGGGACAGTTCGGGACCCAGTACTTC. As protein: CSVEDPLGQFGTQYF.

V usage is TRBV6-2 or TRBV6-3 and J usage is TRBJ2-1, with 10 bases matching TRBD2. The ends lost 0 bases at V and 5 bases at J; junction bases unmatched: 1. The CDR3 is made up of 15 amino acids. CDR1 is MNHEY and CDR2 is SVGEGT in the germline V gene. The CDR3 bases are TGTGCCAGCAGTTACTCGGGACTAGCGAACAATGAGCAGTTCTTC. Protein sequence: CASSYSGLANNEQFF.

This chain links TRBV2 with TRBJ2-3; no reliable D call. V was trimmed by 5 bases and J by 4 bases, leaving 4 bases between them. Germline assignment: CDR1 SNHLY and CDR2 FYNNEI. This CDR3 region has 11 residues. The CDR3 sequence is CASSLSDTQYF. The DNA for the CDR3 is TGTGCCAGCAGTTTGTCAGATACGCAGTATTTT.

This clonotype was recorded at least ten times. The V and J genes are TRBV3-1 and TRBJ1-4; 9 nucleotides line up with TRBD1. CDR1 and CDR2 (germline): LGHDT, YNNKEL (reference sequence). This CDR3 has 16 amino acids. The V gene end was trimmed by 6 bases and the J gene end by 7 bases; junction bases not matched to a gene: 12. The DNA of the CDR3 is TGTGCCAGCAGTCAAAGGACCGGGACAGGGATTGAAAAACTGTTTTTT. Translated: CASSQRTGTGIEKLFF.

This clonotype was detected ten times or more. V and J are TRBV20-1 and TRBJ1-1; the D is unclear. Trimming stripped 5 bases from V and 0 bases from J, with 7 bases between. From germline, CDR1 is DFQATT and CDR2 SNEGSKA (reference sequence). This CDR3 region has 12 residues. CDR3 DNA sequence: TGCAGTGCTGGACGATTGAACACTGAAGCTTTCTTT. It yields the protein CSAGRLNTEAFF.

This clonotype was detected only a few times. The chain carries TRBV18 and TRBJ1-2; D unresolved. In germline, CDR1 is KGHSH, CDR2 LQKENI. V lost 3 bases and J lost 1, with 6 bases in between. The CDR3 consists of 13 residues. This chain's CDR3 is CASSPANNYGYTF. In DNA, the CDR3 is TGTGCCAGCTCACCCGCAAATAACTATGGCTACACCTTC.

The rearrangement joins TRBV7-9 to TRBJ1-1; D is perhaps TRBD1 (6 bases). Germline-derived CDR1 and CDR2 are SEHNR and FQNEAQ (reference sequence). V lost 5 bases and J lost 8, with 15 bases in between. CDR3 size: 13 residues. The CDR3 is CASSEGGAGEAFF. CDR3 DNA: TGTGCCAGCAGCGAAGGGGGGGCAGGAGAAGCTTTCTTT.

The chain links TRBV7-2 to TRBJ2-3; D uncertain. The CDR3 has 12 residues. The germline V and J ends were trimmed by 2 bases and 6 bases, with 6 bases remaining between them. CDR1 and CDR2 from the germline V gene are SGHTA and FQGNSA. CDR3 region: CASSLLADTQYF. Written as DNA, the CDR3 is TGTGCCAGCAGCTTATTAGCTGATACGCAGTATTTT. Complete variable domain (other parts from reference TRBV7-2 and TRBJ2-3): GAGVSQSPSNKVTEKGKDVELRCDPISGHTALYWYRQSLGQGLEFLIYFQGNSAPDKSGLPSDRFSAERTGGSVSTLTIQRTQQEDSAVYLCASSLLADTQYFGPGTRLTVL.

This rearrangement joins TRBV30 to TRBJ1-1; a possible D gene is TRBD1 (6 bases). The germline V gene has CDR1 GTSNPN and CDR2 SVGIG (reference sequence). V shed 1 base and J shed 5 bases, with 14 bases lying between them. This CDR3 has 14 amino acids. The CDR3 region is CAWSDWQGNTEAFF. In nucleotides, the CDR3 is TGTGCCTGGAGTGATTGGCAGGGGAATACTGAAGCTTTCTTT.

This clonotype occurred a few times. The chain joins TRBV7-8 to TRBJ2-2; D uncertain. CDR3 length: 16 residues. V lost 2 bases to trimming and J lost 1 base, with 11 bases between them. Looked up from germline, CDR1 is SGHVS and CDR2 is FQNEAQ. As DNA, the CDR3 is TGTGCCAGCAGCTTATGGCGGAGTCGGAACACCGGGGAGCTGTTTTTT. Translation gives CASSLWRSRNTGELFF.

This clonotype has a count of ten or more. The chain couples TRBV29-1 to TRBJ2-7; D unresolved. V was trimmed by 7 bases and J by 3 bases, leaving 19 bases between them. The CDR3 runs 14 residues. The germline V gene encodes CDR1 SQVTM and CDR2 ANQGSEA. Written as DNA, the CDR3 is TGCAGCGACCTGGTCCCCCTTCTTAACTACGAGCAGTACGTC. This translates into CSDLVPLLNYEQYV.

This clonotype occurred a few times. V usage is TRBV14 and J usage is TRBJ2-7; 8 positions agree with TRBD2. Losses at the gene ends were 5 bases for V and 1 base for J; bases not matched to a gene: 7. This CDR3 has 15 amino acids. CDR1 is SGHDN, CDR2 FVKESK, per germline. The CDR3 DNA follows: TGTGCCAGCAGCTTCCCGGGAGGGGATTCCTACGAGCAGTACGTC. Translated: CASSFPGGDSYEQYV.

CDR3 sequence (DNA): TGTGCCAGCAGCCCCGGGGGGGGCCGTGAGCAGTTCTTC. Encoded protein: CASSPGGGREQFF. The V gene is TRBV3-1, the J gene TRBJ2-1, with TRBD2 identical over 8 bases. The CDR3 runs 13 residues. The ends lost 4 bases at V and 9 bases at J; junction bases unmatched: 5. The germline V gene has CDR1 LGHDT and CDR2 YNNKEL (reference sequence).

This sequence joins TRBV12-3 or TRBV12-4 and TRBJ1-6; D is unclear. This CDR3 has 13 amino acids. The V end was cut by 6 bases, the J end by 7 bases, with 10 bases between. CDR3 nucleotide sequence: TGTGCCAGCAGAGCCACGGCGAATTCACCCCTCCACTTT. It specifies CASRATANSPLHF.

The chain is built from TRBV14 and TRBJ2-7; TRBD2 aligns across 8 bases. V shed 3 bases and J 4 bases; nucleotides not matched to a gene: 11. CDR3 length: 16 residues. The V gene's germline CDR1 is SGHDN and CDR2 FVKESK. The CDR3 DNA sequence: TGTGCCAGCAGCCAGCCCAAGGTACTAGCGGAGTACGAGCAGTACGTC. Translated: CASSQPKVLAEYEQYV.

This clonotype showed up just a few times. The chain couples TRBV6-1 to TRBJ1-4; TRBD1 is a possible D gene (5 bases). The V gene's germline CDR1 is MNHNS and CDR2 SASEGT. This CDR3 comprises 14 residues. V lost 8 bases and J lost 4, with 14 bases in between. This CDR3 reads CASANPGLNEKLFF. The CDR3 DNA reads TGTGCCAGCGCAAACCCGGGACTTAATGAAAAACTGTTTTTT.

The gene calls are TRBV25-1 and TRBJ2-7; the match to TRBD1 covers 7 bases. The length of the CDR3 is 13 residues. The J segment lost 7 bases and the V segment lost 4 bases, leaving 7 bases of the junction unmatched. The germline CDR1 and CDR2 sequences are MGHDK and SYGVNS. CDR3 DNA sequence: TGTGCCAGCAGTGGGACAGGCCCCTTTGAGCAGTACTTC. As protein: CASSGTGPFEQYF.

This clonotype was recorded at least ten times. V gene TRBV7-6 combines with J gene TRBJ1-1, with D unresolved. The V gene lost 5 bases and the J gene lost 1 base, with 8 bases spanning the gap. This CDR3 has 13 amino acids. Germline CDR1 is SGHVS and CDR2 is FNYEAQ. CDR3 protein: CASSRRQNTEAFF. The CDR3 DNA is TGTGCCAGCAGCCGTCGCCAGAACACTGAAGCTTTCTTT.

This clonotype was counted only a few times. This rearrangement joins TRBV29-1 to TRBJ1-5; 9 nucleotides align to TRBD1. J gave up 11 bases and V 7 bases, and 12 bases lay outside the gene matches. There are 13 residues in the CDR3. Germline loops: CDR1 SQVTM, CDR2 ANQGSEA. Here the CDR3 reads CSARLQGAGAQHF. The CDR3 coding sequence is TGCAGCGCCAGGCTACAGGGGGCTGGTGCCCAGCATTTT.

The chain is built from TRBV7-2 and TRBJ2-5, with 7 bases that match TRBD1. The CDR3 spans 16 residues. V was clipped by 5 bases and J by 1 base; unmatched bases: 10. Germline CDR1 and CDR2: SGHTA and FQGNSA. The CDR3 reads CASSRRQGTTQETQYF. CDR3 DNA: TGTGCCAGCAGCCGTAGACAGGGAACCACCCAAGAGACCCAGTACTTC.

The chain combines TRBV6-6 with TRBJ1-5; 10 bases are a match to TRBD1. The CDR3 sequence is 14 residues long. V shed 7 bases and J 6 bases; nucleotides not matched to a gene: 6. Germline CDR1 and CDR2: MNHNY and SVGAGI (reference sequence). CDR3 sequence (DNA): TGTGCCAGCACTTCGGGACAGGGGTTTCAGCCCCAGCATTTT. It codes for CASTSGQGFQPQHF.

The chain uses TRBV19 and TRBJ1-2, with 7 bases fitting TRBD1. The CDR3 has 14 amino acids. CDR1 is LNHDA, CDR2 SQIVND, per germline (reference sequence). J lost 4 bases, V lost 4 bases, and 6 bases had no gene match. CDR3 loop: CASSSRQGGYGYTF. CDR3 coding DNA: TGTGCCAGTAGTAGTCGACAGGGAGGCTATGGCTACACCTTC.

This clonotype was seen many times. This rearrangement joins TRBV7-3 to TRBJ2-2; the match to TRBD2 covers 7 bases. This CDR3 is built from 16 residues. Germline CDR1 is SGHTA and CDR2 is FQGTGA. V shed 2 bases, J shed 0 bases, and the junction held 3 bases outside the gene matches. The CDR3 nucleotides are TGTGCCAGCAGCTTAGGGGGAGGGCCGAACACCGGGGAGCTGTTTTTT. Amino acids: CASSLGGGPNTGELFF.

This clonotype has a handful of counts. This chain uses TRBV5-4 with TRBJ1-1, with 9 bases matching TRBD1. V lost 4 bases and J lost 7; bases outside the gene matches: 5. CDR1 is SGHNT and CDR2 is YYREEE in the germline V gene (reference sequence). The CDR3 runs 13 residues. The CDR3 DNA follows: TGTGCCAGCAGCCTGGGACAGGGTCTTGAAGCTTTCTTT. Its translation is CASSLGQGLEAFF.

The CDR3 DNA is TGTGCCAGCAGTCATTCTAGCGGGGGCATTTACAATGAGCAGTTCTTC. Residues: CASSHSSGGIYNEQFF. V and J are TRBV6-4 and TRBJ2-1, with 10 bases aligning to TRBD2. The CDR3 is 16 residues long. Trimming removed 5 bases from V and 4 bases from J; junction bases left unmatched: 8. CDR1 and CDR2 (germline): MRHNA, SNTAGT.

The J gene is TRBJ2-2, the V gene TRBV7-3; 11 bases agree with TRBD1. V lost 3 bases and J lost 6; bases outside the gene matches: 0. Germline values: CDR1 SGHTA, CDR2 FQGTGA. This CDR3 is built from 14 residues. In DNA form, the CDR3 reads TGTGCCAGCAGCTTGGGACAGGGGGCCGGGGAGCTGTTTTTT. This codes for CASSLGQGAGELFF.

This clonotype was seen many times. V is TRBV4-1 and J is TRBJ1-5, with 7 nucleotides matching TRBD1. Trimming cost V 2 bases and J 6 bases; bases outside gene matches: 7. The CDR3 is made up of 15 amino acids. Looked up from germline, CDR1 is MGHRA and CDR2 is YSYEKL. The CDR3 here is CASSQMGQPSQPQHF. The CDR3 DNA is TGCGCCAGCAGCCAAATGGGACAGCCTAGTCAGCCCCAGCATTTT.